This is a list of T cell receptor beta chains from one sample in a study of CD8+ T cells in alopecia areata. Measured with immunoSEQ multiplex PCR; TCRdb has only the in-frame clones, and not every one. The repertoire holds around 250,000 clones, with about 68% as singletons. Source: CD4+ T cells sorted from blood, taken at week 0. The origin of the receptors is a human donor with alopecia areata. CDR3s include the opening cysteine and the closing phenylalanine or tryptophan. Each record gives: CDR3 DNA, CDR3 protein, D gene, J gene, V gene, clone size. A D gene is named only where the DNA matches it firmly. Clone size is not always given. Where it is, it says once, few, many or a class for expanded clones.

cdr3_nt: TGCGCCAGCAGCCAAAGGGAAGGACTAGCGGGGGAGCAGTACTTC
cdr3_aa: CASSQREGLAGEQYF
d_call: TRBD2
j_call: TRBJ2-5
v_call: TRBV4-1
clone_size: -

cdr3_nt: TGCAGCGTTGAAGTTGGAAGCGGGAGCTCCTACAATGAGCAGTTCTTC
cdr3_aa: CSVEVGSGSSYNEQFF
d_call: TRBD2
j_call: TRBJ2-1
v_call: TRBV29-1
clone_size: -

cdr3_nt: TGCGCCAGCAGCGGGACAGCACCGTTGAACACTGAAGCTTTCTTT
cdr3_aa: CASSGTAPLNTEAFF
d_call: TRBD1
j_call: TRBJ1-1
v_call: TRBV5-1
clone_size: -

cdr3_nt: TGTGCCAGCAGGGGGGAAGATGTCACTGAAGCTTTCTTT
cdr3_aa: CASRGEDVTEAFF
d_call: -
j_call: TRBJ1-1
v_call: TRBV7-9
clone_size: -

cdr3_nt: TGCAGCGCCGGGACAGGGATTCTAGCTTTCTTT
cdr3_aa: CSAGTGILAFF
d_call: TRBD1
j_call: TRBJ1-1
v_call: TRBV29-1
clone_size: -

cdr3_nt: TGTGCCAGCAAACGCGGACAGCTCCAAGAGACCCAGTACTTC
cdr3_aa: CASKRGQLQETQYF
d_call: -
j_call: TRBJ2-5
v_call: TRBV6-5
clone_size: -

cdr3_nt: TGTGCCAGCAGTCCTAGGGCCCTCTCTGGGGCCAACGTCCTGACTTTC
cdr3_aa: CASSPRALSGANVLTF
d_call: -
j_call: TRBJ2-6
v_call: TRBV2
clone_size: -

cdr3_nt: TGTGCCACTTTGACAGGCTCGGGAAACACCATATATTTT
cdr3_aa: CATLTGSGNTIYF
d_call: -
j_call: TRBJ1-3
v_call: TRBV10-3
clone_size: few

cdr3_nt: TGTGCCAGCAGCCAAGATTCAATATCACCCCTCCACTTT
cdr3_aa: CASSQDSISPLHF
d_call: -
j_call: TRBJ1-6
v_call: TRBV7-9
clone_size: few

cdr3_nt: TGCGCCAGCAGCTCAGCTAGCGGGGGGACAGATACGCAGTATTTT
cdr3_aa: CASSSASGGTDTQYF
d_call: TRBD2
j_call: TRBJ2-3
v_call: TRBV5-1
clone_size: -

cdr3_nt: TGTGCCAGCAACCAACAGGGGTTAAATGAGCAGTTCTTC
cdr3_aa: CASNQQGLNEQFF
d_call: TRBD1
j_call: TRBJ2-1
v_call: TRBV9
clone_size: -

cdr3_nt: TGTGCCTGGAAAGGTCAACTGAACACTGAAGCTTTCTTT
cdr3_aa: CAWKGQLNTEAFF
d_call: -
j_call: TRBJ1-1
v_call: TRBV30
clone_size: -